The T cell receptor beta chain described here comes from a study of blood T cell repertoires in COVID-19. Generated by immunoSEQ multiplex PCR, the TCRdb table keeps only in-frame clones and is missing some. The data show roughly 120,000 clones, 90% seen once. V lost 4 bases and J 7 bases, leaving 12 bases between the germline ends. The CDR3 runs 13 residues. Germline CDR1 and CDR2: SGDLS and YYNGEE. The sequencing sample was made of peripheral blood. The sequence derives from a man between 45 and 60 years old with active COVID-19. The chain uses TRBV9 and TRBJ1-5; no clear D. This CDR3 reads CASSPDYRQPQHF. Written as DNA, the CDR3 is TGTGCCAGCAGCCCCGACTATCGACAGCCCCAGCATTTT. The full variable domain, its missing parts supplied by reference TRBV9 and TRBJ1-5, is DSGVTQTPKHLITATGQRVTLRCSPRSGDLSVYWYQQSLDQGLQFLIQYYNGEERAKGNILERFSAQQFPDLHSELNLSSLELGDSALYFCASSPDYRQPQHFGDGTRLSIL.